The present T cell receptor beta chain was sequenced within a study of shared clonotypes between healthy human individuals. Each cell subset's genomic DNA was divided evenly among several immunoSEQ plates. Clones were read by immunoSEQ multiplex PCR, and TCRdb kept only the in-frame ones, dropping some. The sample lists hundreds of thousands of clones, about 96% occurring once. CDR3 length equals 17 residues. CDR1 and CDR2 from the germline V gene are SEHNR and FQNEAQ (reference sequence). Trimming pared 4 bases from V and 2 bases from J, leaving 18 bases between. This clone appeared once. No antigen is known for it. Study-level findings and limits: Sorted-subset samples were not fully sequenced, rarefaction indicated.

The chain couples TRBV7-9 to TRBJ1-3, with no clear D. The sample consisted of naive CD4+ T cells sorted from blood. Subset noted: CD45RA+ positively selected. The clonotype was recovered from a woman in her 30s in good health. The CDR3 sequence: CASSSKTPGFPGNTIYF. CDR3 DNA sequence: TGTGCCAGCAGCTCGAAAACTCCGGGGTTCCCTGGAAACACCATATATTTT.